These 9 T cell receptor beta chains came from one sample sequenced in a study of blood T cell repertoires in COVID-19. This table comes from immunoSEQ multiplex PCR, and its TCRdb copy is limited to in-frame clones, with some not included. Altogether approximately 450,000 clones are present, around 90% being singletons, with the ten largest covering roughly 1.9%. The sample comprised PBMCs or T cells enriched from blood (not recorded which). The receptor set was obtained from a woman under 30 with acute COVID-19.

The rearrangement joins TRBV3-1 (or the pseudogene TRBV3-2) to TRBJ1-4; no clear D. CDR1 is LGHDT, CDR2 YNNKEL, per germline (reference sequence). CDR3 length equals 13 residues. V lost 3 bases and J lost 8, with 10 bases in between. The CDR3 DNA reads TGTGCCAGCAGCCATCTTGACGGGGAAAAACTGTTTTTT. Translating gives CASSHLDGEKLFF.

The rearrangement uses TRBV7-9 and TRBJ2-7; perhaps TRBD1 as D (6 bases). With 4 bases removed from V and 3 bases from J, the gap between germline ends came to 16 bases. The CDR3 runs 15 residues. CDR1 and CDR2 from the germline V gene are SEHNR and FQNEAQ (reference sequence). Here the CDR3 DNA reads TGTGCCAGCAGCTCTAAACGGGACAAATACTACGAGCAGTACTTC. Translation gives CASSSKRDKYYEQYF.

The chain recombines TRBV7-2 with TRBJ2-7, with 8 bases fitting TRBD1. Germline CDR1 is SGHTA and CDR2 is FQGNSA. The CDR3 runs to 15 residues. Trimming cost V 5 bases and J 4 bases; bases outside gene matches: 10. CDR3 amino acids: CASSGRTGLAYEQYF. The CDR3 bases are TGTGCCAGCAGCGGAAGGACAGGGTTAGCGTACGAGCAGTACTTC. Supplemented by reference TRBV7-2 and TRBJ2-7, the full variable domain reads GAGVSQSPSNKVTEKGKDVELRCDPISGHTALYWYRQSLGQGLEFLIYFQGNSAPDKSGLPSDRFSAERTGGSVSTLTIQRTQQEDSAVYLCASSGRTGLAYEQYFGPGTRLTVT.

The genes are TRBV12-5 and TRBJ1-2; 9 positions match TRBD1. J was trimmed by 2 bases and V by 0 bases; bases with no gene match: 10. Germline V gene sequence: CDR1 LGHNT, CDR2 FRNRAP. The CDR3 spans 18 residues. CDR3 DNA sequence: TGTGCTAGTGGTTTGGTACGGGACAGGGAATACCCCAACTATGGCTACACCTTC. Its protein product is CASGLVRDREYPNYGYTF.

The chain has TRBV20-1 and TRBJ2-7; 8 bases map to TRBD2. There are 11 residues in the CDR3. Per germline, CDR1 DFQATT and CDR2 SNEGSKA (reference sequence). V was clipped by 8 bases and J by 1 base; unmatched bases: 1. This CDR3 reads CSSGSSYEQYF. The CDR3 nucleotides read TGCAGTAGCGGGAGTTCCTACGAGCAGTACTTC.

The gene calls are TRBV28 and TRBJ2-7; the D gene is possibly TRBD2 (6 bases). The CDR3 runs to 14 residues. Germline lookup yields CDR1 MDHEN and CDR2 SYDVKM. V dropped 7 bases and J dropped 6 bases, with 19 bases sitting between them. This CDR3 is CASNGAGRIPEQYF. CDR3 nucleotide sequence: TGTGCCAGCAACGGGGCGGGACGGATACCCGAGCAGTACTTC.

The chain has TRBV6-1 and TRBJ2-7, with 9 bases fitting TRBD1. There are 16 residues in the CDR3. The germline CDR1 and CDR2 sequences are MNHNS and SASEGT. Trimming took 0 bases from V and 2 from J; bases not matched to a gene: 5. The DNA for the CDR3 is TGTGCCAGCAGTGAAGCGAGGGGACAGGGCACCTACGAGCAGTACTTC. The encoded protein is CASSEARGQGTYEQYF.

The CDR3 bases are TGTGCCACCAGCAACCGACAGGGTCCAAGCTCCTACAATGAGCAGTTCTTC. Translating gives CATSNRQGPSSYNEQFF. This chain connects TRBV15 to TRBJ2-1; 7 bases map to TRBD1. Germline lookup yields CDR1 LNHNV and CDR2 YYDKDF (reference sequence). Germline trimming cut 4 bases from V and 0 bases from J; bases unmatched to any gene: 9. This CDR3 has 17 residues.

This clone was seen only a few times. The chain carries TRBV7-8 and TRBJ1-1; 9 bases fit TRBD1. The V segment lost 1 base and the J segment 2 bases; nucleotides outside the gene matches: 5. There are 16 residues in the CDR3. Per the germline V gene, CDR1 is SGHVS and CDR2 is FQNEAQ. The CDR3 DNA is TGTGCCAGCAGCTTAGGGACAGGGGTATCCAACACTGAAGCTTTCTTT. Residues: CASSLGTGVSNTEAFF.